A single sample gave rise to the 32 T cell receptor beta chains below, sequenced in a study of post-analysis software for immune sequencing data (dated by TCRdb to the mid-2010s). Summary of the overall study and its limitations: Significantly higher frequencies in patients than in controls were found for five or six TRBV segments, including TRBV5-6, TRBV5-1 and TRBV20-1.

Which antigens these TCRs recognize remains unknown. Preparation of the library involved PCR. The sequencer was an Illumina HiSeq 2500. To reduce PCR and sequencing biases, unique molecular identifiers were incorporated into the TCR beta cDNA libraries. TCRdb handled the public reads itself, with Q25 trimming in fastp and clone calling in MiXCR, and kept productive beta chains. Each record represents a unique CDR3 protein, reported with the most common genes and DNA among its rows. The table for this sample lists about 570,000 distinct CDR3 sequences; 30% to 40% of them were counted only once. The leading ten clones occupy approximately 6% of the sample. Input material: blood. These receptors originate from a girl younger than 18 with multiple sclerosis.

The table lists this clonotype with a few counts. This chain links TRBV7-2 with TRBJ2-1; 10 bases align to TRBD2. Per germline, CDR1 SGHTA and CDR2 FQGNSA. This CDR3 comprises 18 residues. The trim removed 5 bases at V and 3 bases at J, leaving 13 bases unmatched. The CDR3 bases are TGTGCCAGCAGCCCAGGGCTAGCGGGGGCGGCCATCTACAATGAGCAGTTCTTC. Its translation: CASSPGLAGAAIYNEQFF.

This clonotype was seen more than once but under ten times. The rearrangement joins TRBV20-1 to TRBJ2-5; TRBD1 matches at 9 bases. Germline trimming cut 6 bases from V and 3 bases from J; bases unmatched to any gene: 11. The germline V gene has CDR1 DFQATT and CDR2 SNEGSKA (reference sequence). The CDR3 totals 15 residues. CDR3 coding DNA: TGCAGTGCACCCCCCGGACAGGGGTTGAAAGAGACCCAGTACTTC. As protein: CSAPPGQGLKETQYF.

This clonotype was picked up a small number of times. DNA of the CDR3: TGCAGTGCCCCGACCAGGGAAGGAGAGACCCAGTACTTC. Its translation is CSAPTREGETQYF. The V gene is TRBV20-1, the J gene TRBJ2-7, with D maybe TRBD1 (5 bases). The assigned J gene may be wrong: the sequence end matches TRBJ2-5 better. The CDR3 is 13 residues long. Per the germline V gene, CDR1 is DFQATT and CDR2 is SNEGSKA (reference sequence).

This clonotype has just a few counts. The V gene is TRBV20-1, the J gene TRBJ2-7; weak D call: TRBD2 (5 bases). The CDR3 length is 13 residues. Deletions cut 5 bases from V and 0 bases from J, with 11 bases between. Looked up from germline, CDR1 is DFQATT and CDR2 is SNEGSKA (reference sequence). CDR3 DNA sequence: TGCAGTGCTGTCCGGGGTAGCTCCTACGAGCAGTACTTC. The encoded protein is CSAVRGSSYEQYF.

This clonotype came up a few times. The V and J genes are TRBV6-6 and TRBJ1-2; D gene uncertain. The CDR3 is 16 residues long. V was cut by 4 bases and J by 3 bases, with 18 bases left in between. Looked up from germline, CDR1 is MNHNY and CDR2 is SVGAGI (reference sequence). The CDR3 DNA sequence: TGTGCCAGCAGTTCCCGAGGGTCGGTCGGACACTATGGCTACACCTTC. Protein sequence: CASSSRGSVGHYGYTF.

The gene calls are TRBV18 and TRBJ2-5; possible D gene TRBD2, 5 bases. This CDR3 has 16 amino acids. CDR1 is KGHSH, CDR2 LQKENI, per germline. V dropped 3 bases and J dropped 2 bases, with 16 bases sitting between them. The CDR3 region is CASSPGLLATQETQYF. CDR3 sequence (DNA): TGTGCCAGCTCACCCGGTCTCCTAGCTACACAAGAGACCCAGTACTTC.

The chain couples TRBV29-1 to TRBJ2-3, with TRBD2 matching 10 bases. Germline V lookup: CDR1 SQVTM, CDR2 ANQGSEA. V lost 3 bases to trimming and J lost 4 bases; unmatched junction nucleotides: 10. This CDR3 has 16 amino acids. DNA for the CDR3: TGCAGCGTTGACCAGGTTCCGAGCGGGGGGGCAGATACGCAGTATTTT. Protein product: CSVDQVPSGGADTQYF.

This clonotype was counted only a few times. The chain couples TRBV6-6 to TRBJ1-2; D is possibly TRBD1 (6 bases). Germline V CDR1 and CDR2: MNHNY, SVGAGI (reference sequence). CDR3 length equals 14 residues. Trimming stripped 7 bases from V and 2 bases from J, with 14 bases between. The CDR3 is CASNPGHPNYGYTF. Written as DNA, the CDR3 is TGTGCCAGCAACCCGGGACACCCGAACTATGGCTACACCTTC.

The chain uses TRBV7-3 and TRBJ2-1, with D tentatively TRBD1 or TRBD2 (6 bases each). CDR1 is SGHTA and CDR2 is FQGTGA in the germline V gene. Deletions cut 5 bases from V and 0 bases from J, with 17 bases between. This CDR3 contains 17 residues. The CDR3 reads CASSLAGGPSSYNEQFF. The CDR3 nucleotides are TGTGCCAGCAGCCTGGCCGGGGGCCCTAGCTCCTACAATGAGCAGTTCTTC.

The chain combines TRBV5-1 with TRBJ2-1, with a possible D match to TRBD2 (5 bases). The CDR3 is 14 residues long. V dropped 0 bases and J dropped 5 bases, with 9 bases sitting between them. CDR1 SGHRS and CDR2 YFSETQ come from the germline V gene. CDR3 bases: TGCGCCAGCAGCTTGGGAGCCGGGGACAATGAGCAGTTCTTC. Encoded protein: CASSLGAGDNEQFF. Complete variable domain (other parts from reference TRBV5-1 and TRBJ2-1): KAGVTQTPRYLIKTRGQQVTLSCSPISGHRSVSWYQQTPGQGLQFLFEYFSETQRNKGNFPGRFSGRQFSNSRSEMNVSTLELGDSALYLCASSLGAGDNEQFFGPGTRLTVL.

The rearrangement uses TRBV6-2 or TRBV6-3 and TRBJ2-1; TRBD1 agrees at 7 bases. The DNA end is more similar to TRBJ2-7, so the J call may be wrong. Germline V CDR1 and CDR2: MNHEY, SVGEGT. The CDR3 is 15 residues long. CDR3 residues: CASRRDRVGYNEQYF. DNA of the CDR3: TGTGCCAGCAGGCGTGACAGGGTGGGGTACAATGAGCAGTACTTC.

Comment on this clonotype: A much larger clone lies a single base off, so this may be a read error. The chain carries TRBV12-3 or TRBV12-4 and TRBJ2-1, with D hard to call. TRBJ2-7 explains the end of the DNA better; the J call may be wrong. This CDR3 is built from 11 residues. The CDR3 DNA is TGTGCCAGCACGACTTACAATGAGCAGTACTTC. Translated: CASTTYNEQYF.

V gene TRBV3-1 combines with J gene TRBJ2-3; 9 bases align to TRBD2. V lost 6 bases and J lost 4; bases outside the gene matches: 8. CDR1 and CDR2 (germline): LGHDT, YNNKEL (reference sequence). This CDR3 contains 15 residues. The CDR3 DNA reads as TGTGCCAGCAGACCCGGGACTAGCTACTCAGATACGCAGTATTTT. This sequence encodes CASRPGTSYSDTQYF.

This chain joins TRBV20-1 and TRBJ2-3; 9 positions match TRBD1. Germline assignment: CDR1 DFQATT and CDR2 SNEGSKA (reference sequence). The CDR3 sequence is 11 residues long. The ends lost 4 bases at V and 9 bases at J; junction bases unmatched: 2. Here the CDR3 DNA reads TGCAGTGCTAACGACAGGGGGACGCAGTATTTT. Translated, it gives CSANDRGTQYF.

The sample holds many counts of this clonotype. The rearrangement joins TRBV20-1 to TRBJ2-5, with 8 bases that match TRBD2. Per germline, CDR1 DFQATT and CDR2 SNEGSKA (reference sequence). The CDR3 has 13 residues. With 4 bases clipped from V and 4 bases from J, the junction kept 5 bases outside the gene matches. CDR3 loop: CSAMPGGRETQYF. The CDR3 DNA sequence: TGCAGTGCTATGCCGGGAGGGAGAGAGACCCAGTACTTC.

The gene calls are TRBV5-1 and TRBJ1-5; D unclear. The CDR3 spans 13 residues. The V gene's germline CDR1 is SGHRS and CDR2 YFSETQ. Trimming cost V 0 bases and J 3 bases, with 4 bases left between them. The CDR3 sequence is CASSLELNQPQHF. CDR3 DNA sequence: TGCGCCAGCAGCTTGGAACTCAATCAGCCCCAGCATTTT.

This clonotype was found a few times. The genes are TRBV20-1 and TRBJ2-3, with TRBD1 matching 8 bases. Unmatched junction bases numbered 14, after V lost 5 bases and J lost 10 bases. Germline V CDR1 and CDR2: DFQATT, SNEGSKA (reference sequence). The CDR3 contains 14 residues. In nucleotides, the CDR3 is TGCAGTGCTGGGGGAGGACAGGGAATCCAGGCGCAGTATTTT. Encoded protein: CSAGGGQGIQAQYF.

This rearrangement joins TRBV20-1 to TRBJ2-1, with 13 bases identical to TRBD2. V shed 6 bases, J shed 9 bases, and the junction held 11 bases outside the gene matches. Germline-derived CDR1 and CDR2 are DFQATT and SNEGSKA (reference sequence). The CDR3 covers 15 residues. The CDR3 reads CSASPLAGGLGEQFF. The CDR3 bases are TGCAGTGCCAGCCCACTAGCGGGAGGGCTGGGTGAGCAGTTCTTC.

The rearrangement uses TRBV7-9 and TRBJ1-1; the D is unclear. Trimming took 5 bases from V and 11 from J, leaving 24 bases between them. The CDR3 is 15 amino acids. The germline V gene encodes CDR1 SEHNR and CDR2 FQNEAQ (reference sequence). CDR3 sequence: CASSPSGRGRIHAFF. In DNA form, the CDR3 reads TGTGCCAGCAGCCCGTCCGGACGAGGGCGGATTCATGCTTTCTTT.

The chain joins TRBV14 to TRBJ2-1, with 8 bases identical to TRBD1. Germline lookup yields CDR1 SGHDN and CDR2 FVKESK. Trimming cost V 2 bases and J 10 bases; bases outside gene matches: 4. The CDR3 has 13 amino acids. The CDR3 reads CASSQNRQGEQFF. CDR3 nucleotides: TGTGCCAGCAGCCAAAACAGACAGGGGGAGCAGTTCTTC. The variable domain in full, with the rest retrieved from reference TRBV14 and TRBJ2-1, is EAGVTQFPSHSVIEKGQTVTLRCDPISGHDNLYWYRRVMGKEIKFLLHFVKESKQDESGMPNNRFLAERTGGTYSTLKVQPAELEDSGVYFCASSQNRQGEQFFGPGTRLTVL.

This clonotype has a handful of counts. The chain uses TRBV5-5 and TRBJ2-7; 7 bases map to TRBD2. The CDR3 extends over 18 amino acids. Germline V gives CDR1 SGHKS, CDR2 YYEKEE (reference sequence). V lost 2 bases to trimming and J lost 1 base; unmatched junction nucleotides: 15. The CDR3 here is CASSFIRGETRRSYEQYF. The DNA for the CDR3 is TGTGCCAGCAGCTTCATCCGGGGGGAGACAAGACGTTCCTACGAGCAGTACTTC.

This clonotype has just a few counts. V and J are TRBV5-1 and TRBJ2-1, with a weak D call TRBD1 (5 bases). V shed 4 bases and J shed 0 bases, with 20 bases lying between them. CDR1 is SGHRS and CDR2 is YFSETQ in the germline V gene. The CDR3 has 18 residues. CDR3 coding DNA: TGCGCCAGCAGCCGGACCTACAGGCGCCTTAGCTCCTACAATGAGCAGTTCTTC. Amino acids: CASSRTYRRLSSYNEQFF.

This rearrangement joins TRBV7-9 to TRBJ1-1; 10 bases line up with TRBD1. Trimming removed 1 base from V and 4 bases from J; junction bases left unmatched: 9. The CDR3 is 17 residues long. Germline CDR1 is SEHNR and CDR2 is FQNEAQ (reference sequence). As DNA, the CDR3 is TGTGCCAGCAGCTTAGGACAGGGGGCTCCTAAGGGCACTGAAGCTTTCTTT. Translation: CASSLGQGAPKGTEAFF.

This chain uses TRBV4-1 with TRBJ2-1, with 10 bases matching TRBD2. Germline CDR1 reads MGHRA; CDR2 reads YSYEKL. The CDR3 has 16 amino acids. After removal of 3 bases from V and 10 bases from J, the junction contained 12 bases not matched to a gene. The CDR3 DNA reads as TGCGCCAGCAGCCAGATAGCGGGGGGCCCCCTCGGGGAGCAGTTCTTC. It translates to CASSQIAGGPLGEQFF.

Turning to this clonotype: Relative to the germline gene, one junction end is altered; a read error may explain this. CDR3 DNA sequence: TGTGCCAGCAGTTACAGGGCCCCCAATGAAAAACGGTTTTTT. It yields the protein CASSYRAPNEKRFF. The chain uses TRBV12-3 or TRBV12-4 and TRBJ1-4, with D maybe TRBD1 (6 bases). The CDR3 length is 14 residues.

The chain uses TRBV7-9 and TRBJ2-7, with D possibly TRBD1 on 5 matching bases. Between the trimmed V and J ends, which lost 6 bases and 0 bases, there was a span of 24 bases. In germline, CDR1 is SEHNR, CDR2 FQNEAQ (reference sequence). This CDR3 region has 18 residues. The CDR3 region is CASSQTQVRAGPSYEQYF. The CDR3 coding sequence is TGTGCCAGCAGTCAAACCCAAGTCAGGGCAGGGCCCTCCTACGAGCAGTACTTC.

For the CDR3, the DNA is TGTGCCAGCAGCAAGGACAGTTATGGCTACACCTTC. Translation: CASSKDSYGYTF. The chain has TRBV7-9 and TRBJ1-2; TRBD1 is a possible D gene (6 bases). Per germline, CDR1 SEHNR and CDR2 FQNEAQ (reference sequence). This CDR3 spans 12 amino acids. Trimming removed 5 bases at V and 5 bases at J, with 9 bases between.

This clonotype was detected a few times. The chain's CDR3 is CATSREGQGGETQYF. The CDR3 coding sequence is TGTGCCACCAGCAGAGAAGGGCAGGGAGGCGAGACCCAGTACTTC. The chain carries TRBV15 and TRBJ2-5; D perhaps matches TRBD2 (6 bases). The V end lost 0 bases, the J end lost 5 bases, and 13 bases lay between the germline ends. Germline V gene lookup returns CDR1 LNHNV and CDR2 YYDKDF (reference sequence). This CDR3 is built from 15 residues. The full variable domain, in which reference TRBV15 and TRBJ2-5 provide the parts outside the CDR3, is DAMVIQNPRYQVTQFGKPVTLSCSQTLNHNVMYWYQQKSSQAPKLLFHYYDKDFNNEADTPDNFQSRRPNTSFCFLDIRSPGLGDTAMYLCATSREGQGGETQYFGPGTRLLVL.

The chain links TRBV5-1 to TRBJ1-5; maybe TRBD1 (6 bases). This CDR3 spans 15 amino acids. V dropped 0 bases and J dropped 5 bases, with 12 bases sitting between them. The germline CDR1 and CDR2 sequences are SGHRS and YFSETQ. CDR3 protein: CASSLEGDGDQPQHF. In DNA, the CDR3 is TGCGCCAGCAGCTTGGAGGGGGACGGGGATCAGCCCCAGCATTTT.

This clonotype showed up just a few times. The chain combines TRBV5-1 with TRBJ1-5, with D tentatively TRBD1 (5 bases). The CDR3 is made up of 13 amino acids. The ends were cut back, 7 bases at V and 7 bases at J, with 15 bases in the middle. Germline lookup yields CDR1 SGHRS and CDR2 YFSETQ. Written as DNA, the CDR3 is TGCGCCAGCTCCGCGGTCGGGGGGCAGCCCCAGCATTTT. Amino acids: CASSAVGGQPQHF.

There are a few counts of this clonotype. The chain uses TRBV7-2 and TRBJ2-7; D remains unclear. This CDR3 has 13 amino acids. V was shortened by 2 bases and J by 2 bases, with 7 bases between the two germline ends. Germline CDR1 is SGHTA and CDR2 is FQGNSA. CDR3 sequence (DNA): TGTGCCAGCAGCTTATATTGGCCCTACGAGCAGTACTTC. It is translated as CASSLYWPYEQYF. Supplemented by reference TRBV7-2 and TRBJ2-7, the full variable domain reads GAGVSQSPSNKVTEKGKDVELRCDPISGHTALYWYRQSLGQGLEFLIYFQGNSAPDKSGLPSDRFSAERTGGSVSTLTIQRTQQEDSAVYLCASSLYWPYEQYFGPGTRLTVT.

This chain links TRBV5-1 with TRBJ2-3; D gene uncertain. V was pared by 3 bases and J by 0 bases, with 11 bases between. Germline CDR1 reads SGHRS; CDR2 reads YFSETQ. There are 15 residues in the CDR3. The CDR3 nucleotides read TGCGCCAGCAGCTCCTTATCAGGAAGCACAGATACGCAGTATTTT. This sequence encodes CASSSLSGSTDTQYF.